Presented here are 22 T cell receptor beta chains from one specimen sequenced in a study of T cells in tuberculosis. This table comes from immunoSEQ multiplex PCR, and its TCRdb copy is limited to in-frame clones, with some not included. The data contain fewer than 45,000 clones, roughly 96% of them seen just once; the ten biggest clones take up 7.5%. Input material: PBMCs. The receptors here all came from a donor aged 10 to 29 with latent tuberculosis or without tuberculosis infection.

V is TRBV30 and J is TRBJ2-7, with 9 nucleotides matching TRBD1. With 5 bases clipped from V and 5 bases from J, the junction kept 10 bases outside the gene matches. Germline loops: CDR1 GTSNPN, CDR2 SVGIG (reference sequence). The CDR3 loop spans 14 amino acids. The CDR3 DNA reads as TGTGCCTGGCAAACCGGGACAGGGTTCGACGAGCAGTACTTC. Translated, it gives CAWQTGTGFDEQYF.

About this clone itself: An end of the junction differs from the germline gene, which may be a read error. The chain couples TRBV7-8 to TRBJ1-4; D gene ambiguous. The CDR3 runs to 13 residues. Germline CDR1 is SGHVS and CDR2 is FQNEAQ. The CDR3 sequence is CASSLAPQEKLFF. The CDR3 region has the DNA TGTGCCAGCAGCCTAGCCCCACAGGAAAAACTGTTTTTT.

The chain uses TRBV28 and TRBJ2-7, with 7 bases aligning to TRBD2. There are 15 residues in the CDR3. Germline CDR1 and CDR2: MDHEN and SYDVKM. J gave up 0 bases and V 7 bases, and 9 bases lay outside the gene matches. CDR3 DNA sequence: TGTGCCAGCATTCCTGGGCGGGAGAGCTCCTACGAGCAGTACTTC. Its protein product is CASIPGRESSYEQYF.

The chain is built from TRBV27 and TRBJ2-1, with 7 bases that match TRBD2. Germline assignment: CDR1 MNHEY and CDR2 SMNVEV (reference sequence). The J segment lost 6 bases and the V segment lost 5 bases, leaving 7 bases of the junction unmatched. The CDR3 has 14 amino acids. The CDR3, as DNA: TGTGCCAGCAGTGGGGGGGGGTGGGGCAATGAGCAGTTCTTC. Protein product: CASSGGGWGNEQFF.

The chain links TRBV4-2 to TRBJ1-1, with D unresolved. Germline assignment: CDR1 LGHNA and CDR2 YNFKEQ. Trimming stripped 4 bases from V and 0 bases from J, with 6 bases between. The CDR3 is made up of 13 amino acids. The CDR3 sequence: CASSLRMNTEAFF. CDR3 nucleotides: TGTGCCAGCAGCCTCCGTATGAACACTGAAGCTTTCTTT.

The chain joins TRBV5-8 to TRBJ1-6; perhaps TRBD1 as D (6 bases). The ends were cut back, 6 bases at V and 11 bases at J, with 15 bases in the middle. Germline V gene sequence: CDR1 SGHTS, CDR2 YDEGEE. CDR3 length: 13 residues. For the CDR3, the DNA is TGTGCCAGCACTTTGGTTCAGGGGACACCCCTCCACTTT. Its protein product is CASTLVQGTPLHF.

The chain has TRBV7-2 and TRBJ1-1; 7 bases are shared with TRBD1. Trimming removed 5 bases from V and 0 bases from J; junction bases left unmatched: 9. From germline, CDR1 is SGHTA and CDR2 FQGNSA. This CDR3 comprises 16 residues. The CDR3 bases are TGTGCCAGCAGCAGGGACAGTGCCACGGTGAACACTGAAGCTTTCTTT. This gives the protein CASSRDSATVNTEAFF.

The chain uses TRBV7-9 and TRBJ1-1; D is possibly TRBD1 (6 bases). Trimming took off 5 bases at V and 5 bases at J, with 15 bases between the two ends. The CDR3 spans 14 residues. Germline V gives CDR1 SEHNR, CDR2 FQNEAQ (reference sequence). In DNA form, the CDR3 reads TGTGCCAGCAGCGCGCCAGGGGTGGAGACTGAAGCTTTCTTT. Protein sequence: CASSAPGVETEAFF.

This sequence joins TRBV7-2 and TRBJ1-2; 7 positions agree with TRBD1. Looked up from germline, CDR1 is SGHTA and CDR2 is FQGNSA. This CDR3 has 16 amino acids. Unmatched junction bases numbered 15, after V lost 5 bases and J lost 6 bases. The CDR3 is CASSRGQRPAVDGYTF. CDR3 bases: TGTGCCAGCAGCCGGGGACAGAGGCCCGCTGTGGATGGCTACACCTTC.

This clone was observed a single time. V gene TRBV5-1 combines with J gene TRBJ2-1; 11 positions agree with TRBD2. V shed 2 bases, J shed 8 bases, and the junction held 9 bases outside the gene matches. Germline values: CDR1 SGHRS, CDR2 YFSETQ. The CDR3 spans 16 residues. The CDR3 DNA reads TGCGCCAGCAGCTTCACTTTAGCGGGAGGGCCCGATGAGCAGTTCTTC. The encoded protein is CASSFTLAGGPDEQFF.

The chain couples TRBV10-3 to TRBJ2-7; 7 positions agree with TRBD2. CDR3 length: 14 residues. V shed 5 bases and J 0 bases; nucleotides not matched to a gene: 4. Germline CDR1 is ENHRY and CDR2 is SYGVKD. CDR3 loop: CAISPSGPSYEQYF. The DNA of the CDR3 is TGTGCCATCAGTCCTAGCGGTCCCTCCTACGAGCAGTACTTC.

The chain carries TRBV10-3 and TRBJ1-1, with D possibly TRBD1 on 5 matching bases. V was pared by 10 bases and J by 0 bases, with 21 bases between. From germline, CDR1 is ENHRY and CDR2 SYGVKD. CDR3 length: 16 residues. CDR3 residues: CATGRGGSPMNTEAFF. The CDR3 nucleotides read TGTGCCACCGGACGGGGGGGGTCTCCCATGAACACTGAAGCTTTCTTT.

The V call is TRBV28, the J call TRBJ2-7; possibly TRBD1 for D (6 bases). The CDR3 consists of 13 residues. Germline values: CDR1 MDHEN, CDR2 SYDVKM. Trimming removed 4 bases at V and 0 bases at J, with 7 bases between. In nucleotides, the CDR3 is TGTGCCAGCAGTTCAGGGGACTCCTACGAGCAGTACTTC. Translation gives CASSSGDSYEQYF.

The V call is TRBV7-7, the J call TRBJ2-5, with D unresolved. V was shortened by 5 bases and J by 4 bases, with 11 bases between the two germline ends. CDR1 and CDR2 (germline): SSHAT, FNYEAQ (reference sequence). The CDR3 spans 13 residues. CDR3 protein: CASSPGRGETQYF. The CDR3 DNA reads as TGTGCCAGCAGCCCCGGTCGTGGAGAGACCCAGTACTTC. Variable domain in full (rest from reference TRBV7-7 and TRBJ2-5): GAGVSQSPRYKVTKRGQDVTLRCDPISSHATLYWYQQALGQGPEFLTYFNYEAQPDKSGLPSDRFSAERPEGSISTLTIQRTEQRDSAMYRCASSPGRGETQYFGPGTRLLVL.

The chain recombines TRBV10-2 with TRBJ1-1; D is unresolved. Trimming took off 7 bases at V and 3 bases at J, with 15 bases between the two ends. The CDR3 is 14 residues long. Germline lookup yields CDR1 WSHSY and CDR2 SAAADI. The CDR3 bases are TGCGCCAGCATGGAGGCCACCGGGTACACTGAAGCTTTCTTT. Amino acid sequence: CASMEATGYTEAFF.

The chain uses TRBV5-1 and TRBJ1-1; possibly TRBD1 for D (6 bases). Trimming pared 5 bases from V and 10 bases from J, leaving 21 bases between. Germline assignment: CDR1 SGHRS and CDR2 YFSETQ. This CDR3 contains 14 residues. The chain's CDR3 is CASRRRQDQFVAFF. CDR3 nucleotide sequence: TGCGCCAGCAGACGCCGACAGGATCAGTTCGTAGCTTTCTTT. Full variable domain (remainder filled in from reference TRBV5-1 and TRBJ1-1): KAGVTQTPRYLIKTRGQQVTLSCSPISGHRSVSWYQQTPGQGLQFLFEYFSETQRNKGNFPGRFSGRQFSNSRSEMNVSTLELGDSALYLCASRRRQDQFVAFFGQGTRLTVV.

The gene calls are TRBV5-6 and TRBJ1-1; D unclear. Germline loops: CDR1 SGHDT, CDR2 YYEEEE. V lost 2 bases and J lost 5, with 16 bases in between. The CDR3 runs 15 residues. The CDR3 DNA follows: TGTGCCAGCAGCTTCATGTATTCTGGCTTAACTGAAGCTTTCTTT. This gives the protein CASSFMYSGLTEAFF.

The chain uses TRBV6-1 and TRBJ1-1, with a possible D match to TRBD1 (5 bases). The length of the CDR3 is 14 residues. CDR1 and CDR2 from the germline V gene are MNHNS and SASEGT. Trimming stripped 3 bases from V and 6 bases from J, with 14 bases between. The CDR3 is CASSESRVRAEAFF. CDR3 DNA: TGTGCCAGCAGTGAGTCCAGGGTTCGGGCTGAAGCTTTCTTT.

This clone came up a few times. The chain couples TRBV2 to TRBJ2-7, with D perhaps matching TRBD2 (6 bases). From germline, CDR1 is SNHLY and CDR2 FYNNEI. V was shortened by 5 bases and J by 4 bases, with 9 bases between the two germline ends. The CDR3 is made up of 12 amino acids. The CDR3 here is CASSLGLYEQYF. Written as DNA, the CDR3 is TGTGCCAGCAGTTTGGGACTTTACGAGCAGTACTTC.

The chain's CDR3 is CAISSDRVEPQHF. CDR3 nucleotides: TGTGCCATCAGCTCGGACAGGGTAGAGCCCCAGCATTTT. The rearrangement links TRBV10-3 to TRBJ1-5, with TRBD1 identical over 8 bases. The V gene end was trimmed by 6 bases and the J gene end by 8 bases; junction bases not matched to a gene: 6. The CDR3 extends over 13 amino acids. CDR1 is ENHRY, CDR2 SYGVKD, per germline.

This sequence joins TRBV30 and TRBJ1-1; D is undetermined. The CDR3 covers 14 residues. Germline lookup yields CDR1 GTSNPN and CDR2 SVGIG (reference sequence). V gave up 0 bases and J gave up 0 bases, with 8 bases separating them. The CDR3 sequence is CAWSVQMMNTEAFF. Written as DNA, the CDR3 is TGTGCCTGGAGTGTACAGATGATGAACACTGAAGCTTTCTTT. The full variable domain, with the rest looked up from reference TRBV30 and TRBJ1-1, is SQTIHQWPATLVQPVGSPLSLECTVEGTSNPNLYWYRQAAGRGLQLLFYSVGIGQISSEVPQNLSASRPQDRQFILSSKKLLLSDSGFYLCAWSVQMMNTEAFFGQGTRLTVV.

The chain joins TRBV6-5 to TRBJ2-7; 9 nucleotides align to TRBD1. The CDR3 covers 15 residues. Germline V gene data show CDR1 as MNHEY and CDR2 as SVGAGI. The J segment lost 6 bases and the V segment lost 5 bases, leaving 11 bases of the junction unmatched. The CDR3: CASSKQPQGALEQYF. The CDR3 DNA follows: TGTGCCAGCAGTAAACAACCACAGGGGGCTCTCGAGCAGTACTTC.